A single sample gave rise to the 13 T cell receptor beta chains below, sequenced in a study of blood T cell repertoires in COVID-19. Produced via immunoSEQ multiplex PCR; TCRdb's table is partial and in-frame only. Of about 340,000 clones listed, 85% to 90% are singletons. Sequences were obtained from peripheral blood. These receptors all come from a woman aged 50 to 60 with COVID-19, enrolled during active disease.

This clone was detected once. The V and J genes are TRBV18 and TRBJ2-7; 12 bases fit TRBD1. This CDR3 comprises 16 residues. Unmatched junction bases numbered 11, after V lost 4 bases and J lost 7 bases. Germline lookup yields CDR1 KGHSH and CDR2 LQKENI. The CDR3 nucleotides are TGTGCCAGCTCACTAGAACCGGGACAGGGGGCTCGGGAGCAGTACTTC. Translating it yields CASSLEPGQGAREQYF.

The genes are TRBV5-6 and TRBJ2-2; TRBD2 matches at 11 bases. CDR3 length: 16 residues. V was pared by 4 bases and J by 5 bases, with 7 bases of the junction left unmatched. Germline V lookup: CDR1 SGHDT, CDR2 YYEEEE. DNA of the CDR3: TGTGCCAGCAGCGCCCTACTAGCGGGGGAGACCGGGGAGCTGTTTTTT. This translates into CASSALLAGETGELFF.

The V call is TRBV2, the J call TRBJ2-2, with 14 bases that match TRBD2. The germline V gene has CDR1 SNHLY and CDR2 FYNNEI. The junction had 8 bases not matched to a gene; V was cut back by 6 bases and J by 5 bases. The CDR3 consists of 17 residues. The CDR3 nucleotides are TGTGCCAGCAGGGCGGGACTAGCGGGAGCAGGGACCGGGGAGCTGTTTTTT. Protein: CASRAGLAGAGTGELFF. The full variable domain, completed using reference TRBV2 and TRBJ2-2, is EPEVTQTPSHQVTQMGQEVILRCVPISNHLYFYWYRQILGQKVEFLVSFYNNEISEKSEIFDDQFSVERPDGSNFTLKIRSTKLEDSAMYFCASRAGLAGAGTGELFFGEGSRLTVL.

The chain links TRBV4-1 to TRBJ2-2, with D maybe TRBD2 (6 bases). CDR1 is MGHRA, CDR2 YSYEKL, per germline. The germline V and J ends were trimmed by 0 bases and 4 bases, with 12 bases remaining between them. There are 16 residues in the CDR3. The CDR3 DNA sequence: TGCGCCAGCAGCCAAGATTGGACTATACCCACCGGGGAGCTGTTTTTT. The encoded protein is CASSQDWTIPTGELFF.

In DNA form, the CDR3 reads TGTGCCAGCAGTTACTCCAGGGAACTCTACGAGCAGTACTTC. The encoded protein is CASSYSRELYEQYF. V gene TRBV6-7 combines with J gene TRBJ2-7; D may be TRBD1 (5 bases). TRBV6-7 is given ORF status, its function remaining uncertain. The CDR3 runs to 14 residues. Trimming cost V 0 bases and J 3 bases, with 9 bases left between them.

This clone was recorded once. The chain has TRBV3-1 (or the pseudogene TRBV3-2) and TRBJ2-2, with 13 bases aligning to TRBD2. The CDR3 consists of 16 residues. Germline CDR1 is LGHDT and CDR2 is YNNKEL (reference sequence). The V segment lost 4 bases and the J segment 8 bases; nucleotides outside the gene matches: 7. This CDR3 is CASSLGLAGSVGELFF. The CDR3 region has the DNA TGTGCCAGCAGCCTGGGACTAGCGGGGAGTGTGGGGGAGCTGTTTTTT.

The chain combines TRBV7-6 with TRBJ2-6, with D maybe TRBD2 (5 bases). This CDR3 region has 15 residues. Germline V gene lookup returns CDR1 SGHVS and CDR2 FNYEAQ. V was cut by 4 bases and J by 2 bases, with 9 bases left in between. Here the CDR3 DNA reads TGTGCCAGCAGCTGGGGAGTTGCTGGGGCCAACGTCCTGACTTTC. Amino acids: CASSWGVAGANVLTF.

The rearrangement links TRBV15 to TRBJ1-1, with D possibly matching TRBD1 (6 bases). CDR1 is LNHNV, CDR2 YYDKDF, per germline (reference sequence). The V gene lost 4 bases and the J gene lost 4 bases, with 10 bases spanning the gap. The length of the CDR3 is 13 residues. CDR3 sequence: CATSTTGTTEAFF. The DNA of the CDR3 is TGTGCCACCAGCACCACAGGGACCACTGAAGCTTTCTTT.

CDR3: CSVATHNEQFF. The DNA of the CDR3 is TGCAGCGTTGCCACACACAATGAGCAGTTCTTC. The rearrangement uses TRBV29-1 and TRBJ2-1; D gene uncertain. This CDR3 spans 11 amino acids. Trimming took off 4 bases at V and 5 bases at J, with 6 bases between the two ends. Germline CDR1 is SQVTM and CDR2 is ANQGSEA.

The chain carries TRBV5-1 and TRBJ2-6, with 9 bases identical to TRBD1. The CDR3 consists of 20 residues. J gave up 3 bases and V 1 base, and 14 bases lay outside the gene matches. Germline assignment: CDR1 SGHRS and CDR2 YFSETQ. CDR3 sequence: CASSLSQSGTGFGGANVLTF. The CDR3 bases are TGCGCCAGCAGCTTGTCGCAATCCGGGACAGGGTTTGGTGGGGCCAACGTCCTGACTTTC.

The chain carries TRBV6-7 and TRBJ2-4; TRBD2 matches at 7 bases. TRBV6-7 is classed as an ORF, of uncertain function. CDR3 length: 17 amino acids. After removal of 7 bases from V and 9 bases from J, the junction contained 21 bases not matched to a gene. The chain's CDR3 is CASTRLVAGPSGGIQYF. Written as DNA, the CDR3 is TGTGCCAGCACCCGACTGGTAGCGGGTCCTTCGGGGGGCATTCAGTACTTC.

The chain combines TRBV6-2 or TRBV6-3 with TRBJ2-7; 9 bases fit TRBD1. V gave up 5 bases and J gave up 4 bases; unmatched junction bases: 18. This CDR3 contains 18 residues. Germline V gene sequence: CDR1 MNHEY, CDR2 SVGEGT. CDR3 sequence reads: CASSALLAEEDRGYEQYF. The CDR3 DNA reads TGTGCCAGCAGTGCCCTACTCGCCGAGGAGGACAGGGGTTACGAGCAGTACTTC.

The chain has TRBV11-3 and TRBJ1-1, with D uncertain. V was cut by 4 bases and J by 1 base, with 7 bases left in between. The CDR3 has 13 residues. Germline V CDR1 and CDR2: SGHNT, YENEEA. The CDR3 DNA sequence: TGTGCCAGCAGCTCACGGGGGAACACTGAAGCTTTCTTT. Its translation: CASSSRGNTEAFF.